These 18 T cell receptor beta chains were sequenced from one sample in a study of blood T cell repertoires in COVID-19. The repertoire was sequenced with immunoSEQ multiplex PCR; TCRdb's copy has only in-frame clones and lacks some. The sample lists about 100,000 clones; 85% to 90% were seen once. Sample: peripheral blood. These receptors came from a human donor with active COVID-19. The donor label of this sample is uncertain.

This clone was seen just once. V usage is TRBV19 and J usage is TRBJ1-2, with 7 bases lining up with TRBD1. Losses at the gene ends were 3 bases for V and 4 bases for J; bases not matched to a gene: 8. The CDR3 spans 15 residues. Germline CDR1 and CDR2: LNHDA and SQIVND (reference sequence). The DNA for the CDR3 is TGTGCCAGTAGTATTGCGAGGGGGCAAGGCTATGGCTACACCTTC. It is translated as CASSIARGQGYGYTF.

The chain employs TRBV7-2 and TRBJ1-1, with D unclear. The CDR3 sequence is 13 residues long. V was clipped by 3 bases and J by 0 bases, with 5 bases between them. Germline CDR1 SGHTA, CDR2 FQGNSA. In nucleotides, the CDR3 is TGTGCCAGCAGCTTCCAATTGAACACTGAAGCTTTCTTT. Translated, it gives CASSFQLNTEAFF.

This chain links TRBV4-3 with TRBJ1-1; TRBD1 aligns across 11 bases. Germline CDR1 is LGHNA and CDR2 is YSLEER. Germline trimming cut 4 bases from V and 5 bases from J; bases unmatched to any gene: 9. The CDR3 consists of 16 residues. The CDR3 here is CASSRISGTGGTEAFF. Here the CDR3 DNA reads TGCGCCAGCAGCCGGATCTCCGGGACAGGGGGTACTGAAGCTTTCTTT.

The chain has TRBV9 and TRBJ2-6; possibly TRBD1 for D (6 bases). CDR1 and CDR2 from the germline V gene are SGDLS and YYNGEE. Trimming removed 0 bases from V and 0 bases from J, with 13 bases in between. The CDR3 has 18 amino acids. CDR3 sequence: CASSVARGGSSGANVLTF. The CDR3 region has the DNA TGTGCCAGCAGCGTAGCGAGAGGGGGAAGCTCTGGGGCCAACGTCCTGACTTTC.

The rearrangement uses TRBV6-6 and TRBJ2-1, with 7 positions matching TRBD2. The germline gives CDR1 MNHNY, CDR2 SVGAGI (reference sequence). The CDR3 consists of 14 residues. The J segment lost 0 bases and the V segment lost 5 bases, leaving 1 base of the junction unmatched. The CDR3 region has the DNA TGTGCCAGCAGTCTAGCGGACTCCTACAATGAGCAGTTCTTC. Its protein is CASSLADSYNEQFF.

The gene calls are TRBV2 and TRBJ2-3, with D possibly being TRBD1 (6 bases). The CDR3 contains 16 residues. The germline V gene encodes CDR1 SNHLY and CDR2 FYNNEI. The V end was cut by 4 bases, the J end by 0 bases, with 14 bases between. The CDR3: CASSAGQGFSTDTQYF. The CDR3 DNA reads as TGTGCCAGCAGTGCTGGGCAGGGGTTTAGCACAGATACGCAGTATTTT.

V is TRBV18 and J is TRBJ1-3, with 7 bases matching TRBD1. Germline V lookup: CDR1 KGHSH, CDR2 LQKENI. The trim removed 4 bases at V and 4 bases at J, leaving 7 bases unmatched. This CDR3 comprises 15 residues. CDR3 amino acids: CASSRLTGDGNTIYF. CDR3 in DNA: TGTGCCAGCTCACGGCTTACAGGGGACGGAAACACCATATATTTT.

The chain carries TRBV14 and TRBJ2-5; TRBD1 matches at 9 bases. The CDR3 has 15 residues. The germline V gene has CDR1 SGHDN and CDR2 FVKESK. V lost 1 base, J lost 5 bases, and 5 bases stayed unmatched. For the CDR3, the DNA is TGTGCCAGCAGCCAAGTAGGGACAGGGCTGGAGACCCAGTACTTC. Translation gives CASSQVGTGLETQYF. Looking up the rest from reference TRBV14 and TRBJ2-5 gives the full variable domain: EAGVTQFPSHSVIEKGQTVTLRCDPISGHDNLYWYRRVMGKEIKFLLHFVKESKQDESGMPNNRFLAERTGGTYSTLKVQPAELEDSGVYFCASSQVGTGLETQYFGPGTRLLVL.

The V call is TRBV18, the J call TRBJ2-2, with D tentatively TRBD1 (6 bases). The germline V gene has CDR1 KGHSH and CDR2 LQKENI. Between the trimmed V and J ends, which lost 2 bases and 7 bases, there was a span of 17 bases. The CDR3 extends over 16 amino acids. The CDR3 here is CASSPGTPTRVGELFF. The CDR3, as DNA: TGTGCCAGCTCACCAGGGACACCCACCCGGGTCGGGGAGCTGTTTTTT.

The chain employs TRBV6-5 and TRBJ2-7, with 8 bases identical to TRBD1. Germline-derived CDR1 and CDR2 are MNHEY and SVGAGI. J lost 1 base, V lost 6 bases, and 5 bases had no gene match. The CDR3 is 14 amino acids. The CDR3 coding sequence is TGTGCCAGCAGACCAGGGGGCGGATCCTACGAGCAGTACTTC. Protein sequence: CASRPGGGSYEQYF.

The chain has TRBV11-2 and TRBJ2-3, with 7 positions matching TRBD1. This CDR3 region has 15 residues. Germline V gene sequence: CDR1 SGHAT, CDR2 FQNNGV. Trimming removed 5 bases from V and 2 bases from J; junction bases left unmatched: 7. CDR3 sequence (DNA): TGTGCCAGCAGCGACCCGACAGGGAACACAGATACGCAGTATTTT. Its translation is CASSDPTGNTDTQYF.

The CDR3 protein is CASRGTSGGVGTGELFF. The CDR3, as DNA: TGTGCCAGCAGGGGGACTAGCGGGGGAGTAGGCACCGGGGAGCTGTTTTTT. The chain joins TRBV2 to TRBJ2-2; 14 bases agree with TRBD2. The V and J ends lost 6 bases and 4 bases, in that order; junction bases with no gene match: 7. CDR1 is SNHLY, CDR2 FYNNEI, per germline. CDR3 length: 17 amino acids.

The chain is built from TRBV7-9 and TRBJ2-7; D is uncertain. The length of the CDR3 is 13 residues. Germline assignment: CDR1 SEHNR and CDR2 FQNEAQ (reference sequence). V was shortened by 8 bases and J by 2 bases, with 13 bases between the two germline ends. DNA for the CDR3: TGTGCCAGCTCTCCAACTACCCCCTACGAGCAGTACTTC. It yields the protein CASSPTTPYEQYF. The complete variable domain, with remaining parts taken from reference TRBV7-9 and TRBJ2-7, reads DTGVSQNPRHKITKRGQNVTFRCDPISEHNRLYWYRQTLGQGPEFLTYFQNEAQLEKSRLLSDRFSAERPKGSFSTLEIQRTEQGDSAMYLCASSPTTPYEQYFGPGTRLTVT.

The chain uses TRBV18 and TRBJ1-4; 7 bases are shared with TRBD1. The junction had 7 bases not matched to a gene; V was cut back by 4 bases and J by 2 bases. Germline CDR1 KGHSH, CDR2 LQKENI. This CDR3 is built from 16 residues. CDR3 sequence reads: CASSHQRQGTNEKLFF. DNA for the CDR3: TGTGCCAGCTCACATCAGAGACAGGGTACTAATGAAAAACTGTTTTTT.

The chain couples TRBV25-1 to TRBJ2-7, with D uncertain. V shed 2 bases and J shed 7 bases, with 18 bases lying between them. The CDR3 covers 15 residues. Germline V gene lookup returns CDR1 MGHDK and CDR2 SYGVNS. The CDR3 coding sequence is TGTGCCAGCAGTGAAACCGCCGGAACCCGCGGTGAGCAGTACTTC. This sequence encodes CASSETAGTRGEQYF.

This clone was seen a few times. This chain uses TRBV4-3 with TRBJ1-2; the match to TRBD1 covers 7 bases. The CDR3 runs 13 residues. After removal of 3 bases from V and 4 bases from J, the junction contained 2 bases not matched to a gene. The V gene's germline CDR1 is LGHNA and CDR2 YSLEER. The CDR3 region has the DNA TGCGCCAGCAGCCAGACAGGGTTCTATGGCTACACCTTC. Encoded protein: CASSQTGFYGYTF.

This chain joins TRBV5-8 and TRBJ1-5, with D possibly TRBD1 on 5 matching bases. From germline, CDR1 is SGHTS and CDR2 YDEGEE. CDR3 size: 13 residues. The V and J ends lost 4 bases and 6 bases respectively, with 11 bases between them. This CDR3 reads CASSLGGAQPQHF. The CDR3 bases are TGTGCCAGCAGCCTTGGTGGGGCTCAGCCCCAGCATTTT.

This chain joins TRBV2 and TRBJ2-7; 9 nucleotides match TRBD1. In germline, CDR1 is SNHLY, CDR2 FYNNEI. The ends lost 4 bases at V and 5 bases at J; junction bases unmatched: 12. CDR3 size: 16 residues. The CDR3 loop is CASSARTGVRGNEQYF. The CDR3 DNA sequence: TGTGCCAGCAGTGCCCGGACAGGGGTCCGGGGGAACGAGCAGTACTTC.